This T cell receptor beta chain derives from a study of control samples from healthy donors and cancer patients. Some clones are missing from TCRdb's copy, which holds only in-frame ones; the method was immunoSEQ multiplex PCR. The data contain around 110,000 clones, more than 70% of them singletons. V lost 4 bases to trimming and J lost 6 bases; unmatched junction nucleotides: 11. In germline, CDR1 is SGHNT, CDR2 YYREEE (reference sequence). This CDR3 has 15 amino acids. Input material: blood. This chain connects TRBV5-4 to TRBJ2-7, with TRBD2 identical over 9 bases. This TCR derives from a woman aged 65 to 85 in good health. The CDR3 region has the DNA TGTGCCAGCAGCCTTAGGAGCGGGGGGCCCTCCGAGCAGTACTTC. It specifies CASSLRSGGPSEQYF.